This TCR beta chain was profiled in a study of shared clonotypes between healthy human individuals. Study in general: The study used three CD4 naive, three CD4 memory, two CD8 naive and one CD8 memory plate per donor.

Using immunoSEQ multiplex PCR, the repertoire was profiled, and TCRdb retains in-frame clones only, with some absent. The repertoire holds some 550,000 clones, less than 98% seen once, with around 0.057% in the top ten. Germline assignment: CDR1 SGHRS and CDR2 YFSETQ. Trimming cost V 3 bases and J 0 bases; bases outside gene matches: 8. CDR3 length: 17 residues. Those who donated were healthy HIV-negative adults, with no recent acute infections or vaccinations reported. The chain recombines TRBV5-1 with TRBJ2-3; 9 nucleotides match TRBD2. The origin of this receptor is a woman in her 30s in good health. Material for sequencing was naive CD4+ T cells sorted from blood. Documented subset: CD45RA+ positively selected. For the CDR3, the DNA is TGCGCCAGCAGCTCGATGACTAGCGGATGGAGCACAGATACGCAGTATTTT. This encodes CASSSMTSGWSTDTQYF. Using reference TRBV5-1 and TRBJ2-3 for the parts outside the CDR3, the full variable domain is KAGVTQTPRYLIKTRGQQVTLSCSPISGHRSVSWYQQTPGQGLQFLFEYFSETQRNKGNFPGRFSGRQFSNSRSEMNVSTLELGDSALYLCASSSMTSGWSTDTQYFGPGTRLTVL.